One sample yielded the 13 T cell receptor beta chains listed below, sequenced in a study of sequential checkpoint blockade in melanoma. Sequencing used immunoSEQ multiplex PCR; TCRdb keeps in-frame clones, though not all of them. The data hold approximately 5,200 clones, with about 70% observed a single time. Treatment noted: randomized to nivolumab then ipilimumab (arm A) or the reverse (arm B). The source was CD8+ T cells sorted from blood (inferred from file names), collected from a patient given nivolumab and ipilimumab in sequence. These receptors were taken from a human donor with melanoma.

This chain uses TRBV7-9 with TRBJ1-4; tentatively, D is TRBD1 (6 bases). The CDR3 consists of 14 residues. The V gene lost 3 bases and the J gene lost 4 bases, with 9 bases spanning the gap. Germline CDR1 reads SEHNR; CDR2 reads FQNEAQ (reference sequence). For the CDR3, the DNA is TGTGCCAGCAGCTTTCTGGACAGTAATGAAAAACTGTTTTTT. Translating gives CASSFLDSNEKLFF.

J is TRBJ2-5 and V is TRBV28, with 10 positions matching TRBD1. The better agreement between TRBJ2-7 and the DNA end casts doubt on the J call. Germline V lookup: CDR1 MDHEN, CDR2 SYDVKM. CDR3 length equals 14 residues. The CDR3, as DNA: TGTGCCAGTACCGGGACAGGGGTCTTCTACGAGCAGTACTTC. Protein sequence: CASTGTGVFYEQYF.

The rearrangement joins TRBV7-8 to TRBJ2-6; TRBD2 agrees at 8 bases. The CDR3 loop spans 18 amino acids. V lost 5 bases, J lost 0 bases, and 9 bases stayed unmatched. From germline, CDR1 is SGHVS and CDR2 FQNEAQ. The CDR3 here is CASSHLAGPISGANVLTF. CDR3 DNA sequence: TGTGCCAGCAGCCATTTAGCGGGACCGATCTCTGGGGCCAACGTCCTGACTTTC.

The chain recombines TRBV4-1 with TRBJ2-2; 8 nucleotides align to TRBD2. This CDR3 has 22 amino acids. Germline V gene lookup returns CDR1 MGHRA and CDR2 YSYEKL. V gave up 2 bases and J gave up 4 bases; unmatched junction bases: 24. CDR3 loop: CASSQTSYVGVSSGRSTGELFF. CDR3 in DNA: TGCGCCAGCAGCCAAACCTCCTATGTCGGGGTGAGCAGCGGGAGATCCACCGGGGAGCTGTTTTTT.

This clone has a single count. The V and J genes are TRBV7-5 and TRBJ2-7; TRBD1 reflects the table's D call only, with no check against the DNA. TRBV7-5 corresponds to a pseudogene. The CDR3 is made up of 14 amino acids. CDR3 protein: CVRSPNREVYEQYF. The CDR3 coding sequence is TGTGTCAGAAGCCCAAACAGGGAAGTCTACGAGCAGTACTTC.

The chain recombines TRBV27 with TRBJ2-7; TRBD2 aligns across 11 bases. The CDR3 extends over 17 amino acids. Per germline, CDR1 MNHEY and CDR2 SMNVEV (reference sequence). V gave up 2 bases and J gave up 0 bases; unmatched junction bases: 6. The CDR3 reads CASSLTVTSGVSYEQYF. In nucleotides, the CDR3 is TGTGCCAGCAGTTTAACAGTGACTAGCGGGGTCTCCTACGAGCAGTACTTC.

This CDR3 reads CASHRGGAYNEQFF. CDR3 DNA sequence: TGTGCCAGCCACAGGGGGGGGGCATACAATGAGCAGTTCTTC. The genes are TRBV19 and TRBJ2-1; possibly TRBD1 for D (8 bases). V was trimmed by 9 bases and J by 4 bases, leaving 16 bases between them. The germline V gene has CDR1 LNHDA and CDR2 SQIVND (reference sequence). The CDR3 length is 14 residues.

The chain has TRBV7-6 and TRBJ2-1; D possibly corresponds to TRBD1 (6 bases). The germline V and J ends were trimmed by 1 base and 8 bases, with 9 bases remaining between them. CDR1 is SGHVS, CDR2 FNYEAQ, per germline. The CDR3 covers 13 residues. The CDR3 here is CASSLGRGDEQFF. In DNA, the CDR3 is TGTGCCAGCAGCTTAGGCAGGGGTGATGAGCAGTTCTTC.

This clone was seen a handful of times. The rearrangement links TRBV28 to TRBJ1-5, with D unclear. The germline CDR1 and CDR2 sequences are MDHEN and SYDVKM. The CDR3 runs to 16 residues. Trimming cost V 5 bases and J 2 bases, with 16 bases left between them. CDR3 DNA sequence: TGTGCCAGCAGTCAAAGACGGGTCGGAGGCAATCAGCCCCAGCATTTT. This encodes CASSQRRVGGNQPQHF.

This chain connects TRBV5-1 to TRBJ2-7; 7 bases align to TRBD1. Trimming took 4 bases from V and 4 from J; bases not matched to a gene: 8. This CDR3 contains 14 residues. Germline CDR1 SGHRS, CDR2 YFSETQ. The chain's CDR3 is CASSLVGDSYEQYF. CDR3 DNA sequence: TGCGCCAGCAGCCTGGTAGGGGACAGTTACGAGCAGTACTTC.

The chain couples TRBV15 to TRBJ2-1; D is undetermined. Trimming cost V 3 bases and J 8 bases, with 8 bases left between them. This CDR3 region has 12 residues. Germline V gives CDR1 LNHNV, CDR2 YYDKDF (reference sequence). In nucleotides, the CDR3 is TGTGCCACCAGCAGTCTCTGGCATGAGCAGTTCTTC. Amino acid sequence: CATSSLWHEQFF.

The chain is built from TRBV9 and TRBJ2-2; D uncertain. The CDR3 runs to 12 residues. Trimming took off 5 bases at V and 3 bases at J, with 5 bases between the two ends. Per the germline V gene, CDR1 is SGDLS and CDR2 is YYNGEE. CDR3 sequence (DNA): TGTGCCAGCAGACCGGACACCGGGGAGCTGTTTTTT. It specifies CASRPDTGELFF. The variable domain in full, completed from reference TRBV9 and TRBJ2-2, reads DSGVTQTPKHLITATGQRVTLRCSPRSGDLSVYWYQQSLDQGLQFLIQYYNGEERAKGNILERFSAQQFPDLHSELNLSSLELGDSALYFCASRPDTGELFFGEGSRLTVL.

This clone has only one observation. The junction and the germline gene differ at one end; a read error may be behind it. CDR3: CASNLAGGLSEQYF. The CDR3 DNA reads as TGTGCCAGCAACTTAGCGGGAGGGCTAAGCGAGCAGTACTTC. The chain has TRBV11-2 and TRBJ2-7; TRBD2 aligns across 11 bases. The CDR3 is made up of 14 amino acids. Germline V lookup: CDR1 SGHAT, CDR2 FQNNGV.